This TCR beta chain was sequenced in a study of blood T cell repertoires in COVID-19 (dated by TCRdb to the early 2020s). With regard to the full study: Samples covering the acute and convalescent phases of COVID-19 were provided by collaborators in the United States, Italy and Spain. The material from the prospective study consisted of cDNA or gDNA derived from T cells, B-cell-depleted T cells, or PBMCs. Subjects who had been exposed to COVID-19, were actively infected with it, or had recovered from it provided the deeply sampled blood TCRbeta repertoires that made up the dataset. The repertoires were released in a freely available public database meant as a resource for research on the immune response to SARS-CoV-2. Samples were obtained from the ongoing ImmuneRACE study (first 160 participants) and from 1,200 or so subjects provided by 6 global collaborators. Sample metadata almost always included a de-identified subject ID, COVID-19 status, age in years and sex. Where available, HLA class I and class II types were taken from metadata supplied by the sample provider and were not determined by assay-based typing.

This clone was detected a few times. No cognate antigen has been identified for it. Nothing much larger sits one base from this clone, and base qualities are not available. Paper-wide results and their limitations: Clinical and demographic metadata were provided uncurated, with the amount varying by source and participant.

In the prospective study, participants were roughly 18 to 89 years old, resided in 24 geographic areas of the United States, and were enrolled through a virtual design. Cohort assignment in the prospective study relied on participant-reported clinical history from a screening survey and a study questionnaire. Recovered participants in ImmuneRACE Cohort 3 were defined as having two consecutive negative NP/OP PCR tests, clearance from a healthcare professional, or resolution of symptoms. Each participant in the prospective study had whole blood, serum and a nasopharyngeal or oropharyngeal swab collected by mobile phlebotomists. Over a roughly 2-month period, participants in the prospective study had the option of providing additional blood draws and questionnaires. Prospective study blood samples were shipped either frozen or at room temperature before DNA extraction. Between the V and J ends, shortened by 2 bases and 7 bases respectively, the junction contains 12 bases. There are 14 amino acids in the CDR3, from cysteine to phenylalanine inclusive. Here the CDR3 DNA is all that survives: 42 bases in frame from base 1. The germline V gene (reference sequence) gives CDR1 as MNHNY and CDR2 as SVGAGI.

TCRbeta CDR3 regions were amplified from genomic DNA by means of the immunoSEQ Assay, a bias-controlled multiplex PCR. Regarding the original processing steps: The number of nucleated cells in each sample was estimated by amplification of reference gene primers within the assay. To quantify the absolute abundance of each unique TCRbeta CDR3 rearrangement, sequence reads were collapsed and filtered. For each sample, productive Simpson clonality was calculated as the square root of Simpson's diversity index across productive rearrangements. TCRdb took over this immuneACCESS table, retaining in-frame rearrangements with V and J assigned. Such tables are incomplete; in checked studies, under half of the missing clones stem from an unresolved V gene, and the remainder is unexplained. V and J calls and clone size are given by that table; D and trimming were obtained from the DNA. For this sample the table gives fewer than 200,000 clones, of which 70% to 80% were detected only once. Approximately 15% of the sample comes from the top ten.

The sequence is built from TRBV6-6 and TRBJ1-5, with the D segment identity uncertain. The sequenced material came from PBMCs or T cells enriched from blood (not recorded which). The receptor was isolated from a woman aged 50 to 60 who had recovered from COVID-19. The DNA sequence reads TGTGCCAGCAGTTACCTGACGGGTCGGCAGCCCCAGCATTTT. Translated, this gives CASSYLTGRQPQHF.